These 11 T cell receptor beta chains share one sample of origin, sequenced in a study of beta chain features in type 1 diabetes. TCRB transcripts that were expressed got sequenced, as all of the isolated RNA had been reverse transcribed. The repertoire was sequenced with immunoSEQ multiplex PCR; TCRdb's copy has only in-frame clones and lacks some. The data show more than 300,000 clones, roughly 12% seen once. Source material: naive CD4+ T cells from blood. The source is a man aged 18 to 29 in good health.

In this sample, this clone turned up a few times. The rearrangement links TRBV4-3 to TRBJ2-3; 8 bases align to TRBD2. The ends lost 3 bases at V and 2 bases at J; junction bases unmatched: 10. This CDR3 has 17 residues. The V gene's germline CDR1 is LGHNA and CDR2 YSLEER. The CDR3 sequence is CASSQLLGGGTTDTQYF. The CDR3 DNA sequence: TGCGCCAGCAGCCAGCTTCTGGGCGGGGGGACCACAGATACGCAGTATTTT.

This clone was seen a few times. This chain links TRBV5-4 with TRBJ2-2, with TRBD2 matching over 7 bases. V shed 2 bases and J 4 bases; nucleotides not matched to a gene: 5. Germline CDR1 and CDR2: SGHNT and YYREEE (reference sequence). This CDR3 is 15 amino acids long. CDR3 in amino acids: CASSFGGSGTGELFF. CDR3 DNA: TGTGCCAGCAGCTTTGGCGGGAGCGGCACCGGGGAGCTGTTTTTT.

This clone was detected only a few times. V and J are TRBV7-9 and TRBJ1-1; D is perhaps TRBD1 (6 bases). Germline V gives CDR1 SEHNR, CDR2 FQNEAQ (reference sequence). Trimming took 3 bases from V and 0 from J, leaving 8 bases between them. The CDR3 totals 14 residues. The CDR3 loop reads CASSFGQMNTEAFF. The CDR3 DNA is TGTGCCAGCAGCTTTGGACAGATGAACACTGAAGCTTTCTTT.

This clone was counted between two and nine times. The chain carries TRBV29-1 and TRBJ1-4; 8 bases match TRBD1. Germline V gives CDR1 SQVTM, CDR2 ANQGSEA. The CDR3 has 13 residues. The V gene end was trimmed by 7 bases and the J gene end by 7 bases; junction bases not matched to a gene: 8. In nucleotides, the CDR3 is TGCAGCGCTTCGACAGGGGATGGTGAAAAACTGTTTTTT. It specifies CSASTGDGEKLFF.

This clone turned up a few times. Other DNA sequences in the sample encode the same CDR3. This chain uses TRBV15 with TRBJ2-1, with 7 bases matching TRBD1. Germline assignment: CDR1 LNHNV and CDR2 YYDKDF (reference sequence). V lost 3 bases to trimming and J lost 5 bases; unmatched junction nucleotides: 1. This CDR3 is 13 amino acids long. CDR3 protein: CATSRTGNNEQFF. The DNA of the CDR3 is TGTGCCACCAGCAGGACAGGGAACAATGAGCAGTTCTTC.

With regard to this clone: This sample also contains other DNA sequences that code for the same CDR3. Here the CDR3 reads CASSPGQTNQPQHF. The CDR3 DNA reads as TGTGCCAGCAGTCCGGGACAGACCAATCAGCCCCAGCATTTT. This chain links TRBV6-5 with TRBJ1-5; 7 bases map to TRBD1. CDR3 length: 14 residues. The junction had 4 bases not matched to a gene; V was cut back by 5 bases and J by 3 bases. The germline CDR1 and CDR2 sequences are MNHEY and SVGAGI.

This clone was seen a handful of times. The chain uses TRBV7-2 and TRBJ2-5, with D unresolved. This CDR3 has 11 residues. V dropped 5 bases and J dropped 5 bases, with 6 bases sitting between them. Germline assignment: CDR1 SGHTA and CDR2 FQGNSA. This CDR3 is CASSQAETQYF. Here the CDR3 DNA reads TGTGCCAGCAGCCAGGCGGAGACCCAGTACTTC.

A few counts support this clone. V gene TRBV7-2 combines with J gene TRBJ1-6, with 8 bases fitting TRBD1. With V trimmed by 4 bases and J by 8 bases, 7 bases remained unmatched. This CDR3 is built from 15 residues. The germline CDR1 and CDR2 sequences are SGHTA and FQGNSA. This CDR3 reads CASSSGTGHYSPLHF. CDR3 in DNA: TGTGCCAGCAGCTCGGGGACAGGCCACTATTCACCCCTCCACTTT.

The gene calls are TRBV29-1 and TRBJ2-7; D gene uncertain. Trimming stripped 1 base from V and 2 bases from J, with 9 bases between. Looked up from germline, CDR1 is SQVTM and CDR2 is ANQGSEA. This CDR3 is built from 13 residues. DNA of the CDR3: TGCAGCGTTGAAGGAAAACGGGCCTACGAGCAGTACTTC. Translating gives CSVEGKRAYEQYF.

The V gene is TRBV10-3, the J gene TRBJ2-1, with 8 bases aligning to TRBD1. The germline V gene encodes CDR1 ENHRY and CDR2 SYGVKD. The CDR3 runs to 15 residues. J lost 2 bases, V lost 6 bases, and 6 bases had no gene match. As DNA, the CDR3 is TGTGCCATCAGCTCTGGACAGGGAACCTACAATGAGCAGTTCTTC. Its protein is CAISSGQGTYNEQFF.

The rearrangement joins TRBV30 to TRBJ1-1; possibly TRBD1 for D (6 bases). The CDR3 covers 13 residues. Per germline, CDR1 GTSNPN and CDR2 SVGIG (reference sequence). Trimming cost V 4 bases and J 0 bases, with 9 bases left between them. CDR3 nucleotides: TGTGCCTGGAATGACAGGCTGAACACTGAAGCTTTCTTT. Residues: CAWNDRLNTEAFF.